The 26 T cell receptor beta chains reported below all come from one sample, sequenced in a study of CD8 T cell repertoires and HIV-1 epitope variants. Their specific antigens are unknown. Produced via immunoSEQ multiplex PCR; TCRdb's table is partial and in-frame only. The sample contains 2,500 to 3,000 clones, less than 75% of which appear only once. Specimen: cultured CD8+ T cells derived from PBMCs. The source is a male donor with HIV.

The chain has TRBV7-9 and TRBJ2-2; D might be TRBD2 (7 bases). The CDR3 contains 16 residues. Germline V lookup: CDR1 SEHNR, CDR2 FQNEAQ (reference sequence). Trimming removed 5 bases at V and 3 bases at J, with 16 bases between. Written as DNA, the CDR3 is TGTGCCAGCAGCCCCAGTGGGGGGGCTGACACCGGGGAGCTGTTTTTT. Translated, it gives CASSPSGGADTGELFF.

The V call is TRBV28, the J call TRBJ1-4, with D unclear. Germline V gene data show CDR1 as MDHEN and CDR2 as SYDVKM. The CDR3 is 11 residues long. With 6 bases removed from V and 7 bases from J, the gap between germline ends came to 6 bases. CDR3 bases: TGTGCCAGCAGGGCGAGTGAAAAACTGTTTTTT. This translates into CASRASEKLFF.

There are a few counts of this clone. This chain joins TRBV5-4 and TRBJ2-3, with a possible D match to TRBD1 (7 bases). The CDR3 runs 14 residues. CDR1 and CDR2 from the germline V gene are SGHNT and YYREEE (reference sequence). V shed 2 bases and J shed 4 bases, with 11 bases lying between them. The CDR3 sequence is CASSFGGGADTQYF. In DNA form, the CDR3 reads TGTGCCAGCAGCTTCGGAGGGGGCGCAGATACGCAGTATTTT.

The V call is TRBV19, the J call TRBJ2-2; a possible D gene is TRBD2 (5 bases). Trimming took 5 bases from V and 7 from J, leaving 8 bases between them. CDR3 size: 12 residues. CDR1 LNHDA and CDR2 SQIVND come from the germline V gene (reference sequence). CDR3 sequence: CASSGSDGELFF. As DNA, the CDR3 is TGTGCCAGTAGTGGGAGCGACGGGGAGCTGTTTTTT.

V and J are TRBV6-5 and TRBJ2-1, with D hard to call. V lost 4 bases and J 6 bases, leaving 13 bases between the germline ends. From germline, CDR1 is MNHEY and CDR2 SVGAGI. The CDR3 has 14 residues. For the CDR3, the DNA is TGTGCCAGCAGTTCCCTCGGCAGGTCCAATGAGCAGTTCTTC. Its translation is CASSSLGRSNEQFF.

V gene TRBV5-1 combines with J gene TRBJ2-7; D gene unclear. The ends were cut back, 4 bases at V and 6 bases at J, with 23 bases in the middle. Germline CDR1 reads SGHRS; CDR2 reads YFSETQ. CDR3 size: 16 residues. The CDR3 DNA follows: TGCGCCAGCAGCGCGCCCCCGGTAGCCCCCGGCGGCGAGCAGTACTTC. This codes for CASSAPPVAPGGEQYF.

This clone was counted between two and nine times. Here the CDR3 DNA reads TGTGCCAGCAGTCTGACAGGAGGAAATAGCAATCAGCCCCAGCATTTT. Protein product: CASSLTGGNSNQPQHF. The chain joins TRBV28 to TRBJ1-5, with a weak D call TRBD1 (6 bases). Germline assignment: CDR1 MDHEN and CDR2 SYDVKM. This CDR3 region has 16 residues. Trimming removed 5 bases at V and 0 bases at J, with 14 bases between.

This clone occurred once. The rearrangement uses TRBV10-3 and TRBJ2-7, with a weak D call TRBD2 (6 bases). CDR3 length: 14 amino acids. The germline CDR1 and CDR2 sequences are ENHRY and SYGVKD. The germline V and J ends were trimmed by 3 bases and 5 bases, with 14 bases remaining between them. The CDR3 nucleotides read TGTGCCATCAGTGATATCGGGGGTCCCCACGAGCAGTACTTC. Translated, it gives CAISDIGGPHEQYF.

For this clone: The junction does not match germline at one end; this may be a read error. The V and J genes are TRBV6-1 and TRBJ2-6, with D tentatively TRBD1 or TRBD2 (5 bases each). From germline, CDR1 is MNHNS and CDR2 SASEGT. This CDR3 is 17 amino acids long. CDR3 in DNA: TGTGCCATCAGTGAGTCTCTGGGGGTATCTGGGGCCAACGTCCTGACTTTC. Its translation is CAISESLGVSGANVLTF.

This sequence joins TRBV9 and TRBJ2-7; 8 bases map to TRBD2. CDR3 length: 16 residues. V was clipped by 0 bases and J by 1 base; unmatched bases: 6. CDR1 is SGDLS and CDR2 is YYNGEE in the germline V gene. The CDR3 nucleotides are TGTGCCAGCAGCGTAGGACTAGCGAGGTATTCCTACGAGCAGTACTTC. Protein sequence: CASSVGLARYSYEQYF.

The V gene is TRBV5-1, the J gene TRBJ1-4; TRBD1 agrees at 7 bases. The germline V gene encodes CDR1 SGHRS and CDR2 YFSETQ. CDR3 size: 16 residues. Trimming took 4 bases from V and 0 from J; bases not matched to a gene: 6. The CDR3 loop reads CASSIRGDSTNEKLFF. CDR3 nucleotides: TGCGCCAGCAGCATCAGGGGGGACTCAACTAATGAAAAACTGTTTTTT. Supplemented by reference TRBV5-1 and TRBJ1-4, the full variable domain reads KAGVTQTPRYLIKTRGQQVTLSCSPISGHRSVSWYQQTPGQGLQFLFEYFSETQRNKGNFPGRFSGRQFSNSRSEMNVSTLELGDSALYLCASSIRGDSTNEKLFFGSGTQLSVL.

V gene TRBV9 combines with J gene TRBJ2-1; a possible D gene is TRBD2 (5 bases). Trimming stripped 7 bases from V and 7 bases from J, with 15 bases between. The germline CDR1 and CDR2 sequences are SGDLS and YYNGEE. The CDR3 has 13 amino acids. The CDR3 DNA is TGTGCCAGCTCAGGTCTGAGGAGGAATGAGCAGTTCTTC. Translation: CASSGLRRNEQFF.

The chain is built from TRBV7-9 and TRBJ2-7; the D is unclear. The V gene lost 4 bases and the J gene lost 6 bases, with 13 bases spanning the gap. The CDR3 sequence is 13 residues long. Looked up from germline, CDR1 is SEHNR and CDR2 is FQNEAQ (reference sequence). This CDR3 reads CASSSDPQPEQYF. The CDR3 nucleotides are TGTGCCAGCAGCTCGGACCCTCAGCCCGAGCAGTACTTC. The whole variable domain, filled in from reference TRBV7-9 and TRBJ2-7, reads DTGVSQNPRHKITKRGQNVTFRCDPISEHNRLYWYRQTLGQGPEFLTYFQNEAQLEKSRLLSDRFSAERPKGSFSTLEIQRTEQGDSAMYLCASSSDPQPEQYFGPGTRLTVT.

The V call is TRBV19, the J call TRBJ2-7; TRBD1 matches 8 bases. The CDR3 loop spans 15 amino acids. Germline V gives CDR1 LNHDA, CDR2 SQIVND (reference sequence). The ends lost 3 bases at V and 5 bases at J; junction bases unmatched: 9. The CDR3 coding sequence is TGTGCCAGTAGTATGCTGACAGGGGCCTGGGACGAGCAGTACTTC. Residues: CASSMLTGAWDEQYF.

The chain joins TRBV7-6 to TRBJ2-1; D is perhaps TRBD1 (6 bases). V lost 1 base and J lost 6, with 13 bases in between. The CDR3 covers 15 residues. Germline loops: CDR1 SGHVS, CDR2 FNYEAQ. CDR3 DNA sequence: TGTGCCAGCAGCTTAGACAGGGACACCTCCAATGAGCAGTTCTTC. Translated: CASSLDRDTSNEQFF.

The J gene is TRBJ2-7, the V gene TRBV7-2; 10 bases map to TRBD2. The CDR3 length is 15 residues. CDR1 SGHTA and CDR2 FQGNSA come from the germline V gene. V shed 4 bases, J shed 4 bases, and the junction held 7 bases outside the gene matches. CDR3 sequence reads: CASSSRGGLAYEQYF. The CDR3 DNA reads TGTGCCAGCAGCTCCAGGGGGGGACTAGCGTACGAGCAGTACTTC.

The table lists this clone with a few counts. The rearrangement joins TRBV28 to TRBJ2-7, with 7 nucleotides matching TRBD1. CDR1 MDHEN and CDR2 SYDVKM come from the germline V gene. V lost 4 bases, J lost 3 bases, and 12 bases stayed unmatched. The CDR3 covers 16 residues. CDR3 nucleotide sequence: TGTGCCAGCAGTTGGTCACTGGGACAGAGCCTCTACGAGCAGTACTTC. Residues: CASSWSLGQSLYEQYF.

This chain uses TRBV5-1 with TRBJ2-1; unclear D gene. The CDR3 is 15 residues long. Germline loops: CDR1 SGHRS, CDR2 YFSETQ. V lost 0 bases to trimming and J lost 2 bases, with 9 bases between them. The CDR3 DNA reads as TGCGCCAGCAGCTTGGAAGGAGAGACCTACAATGAGCAGTTCTTC. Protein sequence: CASSLEGETYNEQFF.

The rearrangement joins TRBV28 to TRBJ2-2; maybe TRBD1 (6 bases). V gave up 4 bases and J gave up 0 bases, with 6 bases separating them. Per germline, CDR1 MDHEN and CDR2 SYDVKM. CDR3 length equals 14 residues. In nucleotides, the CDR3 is TGTGCCAGCAGTTACAGGGCGAACACCGGGGAGCTGTTTTTT. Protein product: CASSYRANTGELFF.

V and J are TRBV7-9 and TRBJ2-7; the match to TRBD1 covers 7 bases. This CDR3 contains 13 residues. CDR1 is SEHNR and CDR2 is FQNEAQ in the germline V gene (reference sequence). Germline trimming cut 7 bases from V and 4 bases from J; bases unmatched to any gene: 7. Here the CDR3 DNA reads TGTGCCAGCACCACTTGGGACAGATACGAGCAGTACTTC. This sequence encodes CASTTWDRYEQYF.

CDR3 in DNA: TGTGCCAGCATCCCGACAGGGGGAAATCAGCCCCAGCATTTT. Its protein product is CASIPTGGNQPQHF. This chain connects TRBV6-1 to TRBJ1-5; 9 nucleotides match TRBD1. The junction had 5 bases not matched to a gene; V was cut back by 7 bases and J by 4 bases. CDR1 and CDR2 (germline): MNHNS, SASEGT. The CDR3 has 14 amino acids.

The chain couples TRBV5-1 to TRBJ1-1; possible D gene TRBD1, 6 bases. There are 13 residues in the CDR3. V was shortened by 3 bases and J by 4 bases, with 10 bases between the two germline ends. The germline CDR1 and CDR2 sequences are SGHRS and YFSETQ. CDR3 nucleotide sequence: TGCGCCAGCAGCTATTCACAGGGCACTGAAGCTTTCTTT. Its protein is CASSYSQGTEAFF.

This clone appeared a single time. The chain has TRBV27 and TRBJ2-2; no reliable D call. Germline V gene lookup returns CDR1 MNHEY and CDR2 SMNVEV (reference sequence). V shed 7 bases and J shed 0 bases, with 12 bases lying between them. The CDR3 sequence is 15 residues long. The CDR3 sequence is CASTWFTSNTGELFF. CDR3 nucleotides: TGTGCCAGCACCTGGTTTACTTCGAACACCGGGGAGCTGTTTTTT.

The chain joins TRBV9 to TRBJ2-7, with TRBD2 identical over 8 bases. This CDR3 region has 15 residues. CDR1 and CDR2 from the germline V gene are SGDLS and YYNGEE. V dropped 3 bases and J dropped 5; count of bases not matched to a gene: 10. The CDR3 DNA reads TGTGCCAGCAGCGCTGCCCCGGGAGGGCAACACGAGCAGTACTTC. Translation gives CASSAAPGGQHEQYF.

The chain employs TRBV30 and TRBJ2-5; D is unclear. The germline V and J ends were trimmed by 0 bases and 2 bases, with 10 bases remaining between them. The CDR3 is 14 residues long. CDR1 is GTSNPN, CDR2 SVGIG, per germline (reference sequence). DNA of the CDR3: TGTGCCTGGAGTGTAGTCGAATTACAAGAGACCCAGTACTTC. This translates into CAWSVVELQETQYF.

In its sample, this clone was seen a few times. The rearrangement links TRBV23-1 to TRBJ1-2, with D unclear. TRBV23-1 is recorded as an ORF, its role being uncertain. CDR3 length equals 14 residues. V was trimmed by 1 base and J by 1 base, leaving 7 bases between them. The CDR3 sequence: CASSQWRLNYGYTF. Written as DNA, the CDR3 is TGCGCCAGCAGTCAATGGAGGCTTAACTATGGCTACACCTTC.